This entry lists 20 T cell receptor beta chains sequenced from one sample in a study of blood T cell repertoires in COVID-19. The data were produced by immunoSEQ multiplex PCR, yet TCRdb's version contains in-frame clones alone and is incomplete. The sample lists a few hundred thousand clones; 88% were seen once. Sequencing was carried out using peripheral blood. Source of these receptors: a woman between 70 and 85 years old with COVID-19, enrolled during active disease.

This clone was seen a single time. The V gene is TRBV5-6, the J gene TRBJ2-3; TRBD1 is a possible D gene (6 bases). V lost 4 bases and J 1 base, leaving 13 bases between the germline ends. The CDR3 is made up of 15 amino acids. Per germline, CDR1 SGHDT and CDR2 YYEEEE. The CDR3 nucleotides read TGTGCCAGCAGCCTGAGGGGGACGGGCACAGATACGCAGTATTTT. Protein sequence: CASSLRGTGTDTQYF.

This chain joins TRBV19 and TRBJ1-2, with 10 bases that match TRBD1. Trimming at V came to 11 bases and at J to 0 bases, leaving 9 bases not matched to a gene. The CDR3 consists of 15 residues. CDR1 LNHDA and CDR2 SQIVND come from the germline V gene (reference sequence). This chain's CDR3 is CASLGQGVSNYGYTF. CDR3 DNA sequence: TGTGCCTCCCTAGGACAGGGGGTTTCTAACTATGGCTACACCTTC. Using reference TRBV19 and TRBJ1-2 for the parts outside the CDR3, the full variable domain is DGGITQSPKYLFRKEGQNVTLSCEQNLNHDAMYWYRQDPGQGLRLIYYSQIVNDFQKGDIAEGYSVSREKKESFPLTVTSAQKNPTAFYLCASLGQGVSNYGYTFGSGTRLTVV.

V is TRBV4-2 and J is TRBJ2-5, with 7 nucleotides matching TRBD1. The CDR3 runs to 15 residues. Trimming took 1 base from V and 2 from J; bases not matched to a gene: 4. Germline CDR1 and CDR2: LGHNA and YNFKEQ. The CDR3 DNA follows: TGTGCCAGCAGCCAAGCGGGACAGCCGCAAGAGACCCAGTACTTC. Translated: CASSQAGQPQETQYF.

The J gene is TRBJ2-7, the V gene TRBV28, with a weak D call TRBD2 (6 bases). The germline gives CDR1 MDHEN, CDR2 SYDVKM. V was clipped by 4 bases and J by 2 bases, with 15 bases between them. The CDR3 contains 15 residues. This CDR3 reads CASSSTERTTYEQYF. The CDR3 region has the DNA TGTGCCAGCAGTTCCACGGAGCGGACTACCTACGAGCAGTACTTC.

The chain employs TRBV11-3 and TRBJ2-1; tentative D call: TRBD2 (6 bases). The CDR3 totals 19 residues. The germline V gene has CDR1 SGHNT and CDR2 YENEEA. V lost 2 bases and J lost 0, with 20 bases in between. The CDR3 here is CASSLRGSGATTSYNEQFF. The CDR3 DNA sequence: TGTGCCAGCAGCTTAAGAGGGTCGGGAGCAACAACCTCCTACAATGAGCAGTTCTTC.

V is TRBV19 and J is TRBJ2-3; D gene unclear. The germline V and J ends were trimmed by 5 bases and 3 bases, with 12 bases remaining between them. In germline, CDR1 is LNHDA, CDR2 SQIVND (reference sequence). CDR3 length equals 14 residues. CDR3 residues: CASSRAAETDTQYF. The CDR3 DNA sequence: TGTGCCAGTAGTCGCGCGGCAGAAACAGATACGCAGTATTTT. Together with reference TRBV19 and TRBJ2-3, the CDR3 gives the full variable domain: DGGITQSPKYLFRKEGQNVTLSCEQNLNHDAMYWYRQDPGQGLRLIYYSQIVNDFQKGDIAEGYSVSREKKESFPLTVTSAQKNPTAFYLCASSRAAETDTQYFGPGTRLTVL.

The chain uses TRBV6-5 and TRBJ1-1, with D perhaps TRBD1 (5 bases). There are 11 residues in the CDR3. Germline CDR1 MNHEY, CDR2 SVGAGI. V was pared by 6 bases and J by 7 bases, with 9 bases between. The CDR3 sequence is CASRRDDEAFF. CDR3 in DNA: TGTGCCAGCAGGCGGGACGATGAAGCTTTCTTT.

The table lists this clone with a count of one. The chain carries TRBV19 and TRBJ2-2; D not certain. Germline CDR1 reads LNHDA; CDR2 reads SQIVND (reference sequence). Trimming stripped 6 bases from V and 2 bases from J, with 10 bases between. The CDR3 extends over 14 amino acids. As DNA, the CDR3 is TGTGCCAGTAGACCGTTGAGAAACACCGGGGAGCTGTTTTTT. It is translated as CASRPLRNTGELFF.

This clone is a singleton in its sample. This chain connects TRBV5-5 to TRBJ1-1, with D maybe TRBD1 (5 bases). There are 14 residues in the CDR3. Germline V CDR1 and CDR2: SGHKS, YYEKEE (reference sequence). Between the trimmed V and J ends, which lost 4 bases and 1 base, there was a span of 11 bases. In DNA, the CDR3 is TGTGCCAGCAGCCCATCGGGGGGGAACACTGAAGCTTTCTTT. Protein: CASSPSGGNTEAFF.

This chain joins TRBV7-3 and TRBJ1-1; 9 positions agree with TRBD1. Per germline, CDR1 SGHTA and CDR2 FQGTGA. The CDR3 loop spans 18 amino acids. V trimming: 4 bases; J trimming: 4 bases; junction bases outside the gene matches: 16. The CDR3 here is CASSSSPNRGRLVTEAFF. The CDR3 DNA is TGTGCCAGCAGCTCGTCACCTAACAGGGGGCGTTTGGTCACTGAAGCTTTCTTT.

The gene calls are TRBV27 and TRBJ2-7; possible D gene TRBD2, 5 bases. Deletions cut 5 bases from V and 3 bases from J, with 14 bases between. Germline-derived CDR1 and CDR2 are MNHEY and SMNVEV (reference sequence). The CDR3 is made up of 14 amino acids. This CDR3 reads CASSPGRSVYEQYF. The CDR3 DNA reads as TGTGCCAGCAGTCCGGGGAGATCAGTCTACGAGCAGTACTTC.

A few counts support this clone. Other DNA sequences in this specimen translate into the identical CDR3. V is TRBV28 and J is TRBJ2-2; D is undetermined. The V and J ends lost 1 base and 1 base respectively, with 4 bases between them. The CDR3 has 14 amino acids. The germline CDR1 and CDR2 sequences are MDHEN and SYDVKM. CDR3 DNA: TGTGCCAGCAGTTTATCGGGGAACACCGGGGAGCTGTTTTTT. Its translation is CASSLSGNTGELFF.

The chain combines TRBV7-3 with TRBJ2-3, with 9 positions matching TRBD2. Germline V gene data show CDR1 as SGHTA and CDR2 as FQGTGA. Germline trimming cut 3 bases from V and 5 bases from J; bases unmatched to any gene: 9. The CDR3 consists of 16 residues. CDR3: CASSFFSGRGGDTQYF. The CDR3 DNA is TGTGCCAGCAGCTTCTTTAGCGGGAGAGGAGGAGATACGCAGTATTTT.

The CDR3 loop is CASSRLGVAGGSPLHF. CDR3 coding DNA: TGTGCCAGCAGCCGCCTTGGGGTCGCAGGAGGTTCACCCCTCCACTTT. The chain joins TRBV3-1 (or the pseudogene TRBV3-2) to TRBJ1-6; no clear D. This CDR3 has 16 amino acids. V lost 4 bases and J 9 bases, leaving 19 bases between the germline ends. Germline loops: CDR1 LGHDT, CDR2 YNNKEL (reference sequence).

This rearrangement joins TRBV4-1 to TRBJ1-2; D is unresolved. V was trimmed by 4 bases and J by 7 bases, leaving 19 bases between them. The CDR3 covers 15 residues. Germline values: CDR1 MGHRA, CDR2 YSYEKL. CDR3 region: CASSPNPTETGGYTF. CDR3 DNA sequence: TGCGCCAGCAGCCCGAATCCGACCGAGACGGGTGGCTACACCTTC.

The chain has TRBV9 and TRBJ1-2; TRBD1 is a possible D gene (5 bases). Germline V gene data show CDR1 as SGDLS and CDR2 as YYNGEE. Trimming stripped 4 bases from V and 4 bases from J, with 17 bases between. This CDR3 is 15 amino acids long. CDR3: CASSSRPQGGYGYTF. As DNA, the CDR3 is TGTGCCAGCAGCTCCCGCCCCCAGGGAGGCTATGGCTACACCTTC.

The chain uses TRBV19 and TRBJ2-1; 8 bases align to TRBD2. The CDR3 sequence is 14 residues long. V lost 3 bases to trimming and J lost 8 bases; unmatched junction nucleotides: 6. Germline values: CDR1 LNHDA, CDR2 SQIVND (reference sequence). For the CDR3, the DNA is TGTGCCAGTAGTATCAAGCGGGAGAAGGATGAGCAGTTCTTC. Amino acid sequence: CASSIKREKDEQFF.

This clone was seen only a few times. The chain uses TRBV28 and TRBJ2-4; TRBD1 agrees at 11 bases. CDR3 length: 16 residues. The V gene end was trimmed by 3 bases and the J gene end by 3 bases; junction bases not matched to a gene: 4. Germline CDR1 MDHEN, CDR2 SYDVKM. The CDR3 sequence: CASSLEGQGVKNIQYF. In DNA form, the CDR3 reads TGTGCCAGCAGTTTGGAGGGACAGGGGGTCAAAAACATTCAGTACTTC. Looking up the rest from reference TRBV28 and TRBJ2-4 gives the full variable domain: DVKVTQSSRYLVKRTGEKVFLECVQDMDHENMFWYRQDPGLGLRLIYFSYDVKMKEKGDIPEGYSVSREKKERFSLILESASTNQTSMYLCASSLEGQGVKNIQYFGAGTRLSVL.

The chain combines TRBV6-5 with TRBJ1-2; 8 positions agree with TRBD1. The germline V gene has CDR1 MNHEY and CDR2 SVGAGI. V lost 2 bases, J lost 6 bases, and 8 bases stayed unmatched. There are 15 residues in the CDR3. In DNA form, the CDR3 reads TGTGCCAGCAGTTACACCCGACAGGGGTGGAATGGCTACACCTTC. This gives the protein CASSYTRQGWNGYTF.

This clone was seen a single time. This chain connects TRBV4-2 to TRBJ2-3, with 10 nucleotides matching TRBD2. CDR1 is LGHNA and CDR2 is YNFKEQ in the germline V gene. Losses at the gene ends were 0 bases for V and 4 bases for J; bases not matched to a gene: 7. The CDR3 sequence is 17 residues long. CDR3 DNA: TGTGCCAGCAGCCAAGAACTGTCTAGCGGGAGCCCAGATACGCAGTATTTT. Encoded protein: CASSQELSSGSPDTQYF.